The 19 T cell receptor beta chains below come from one sample, sequenced in a study of blood T cells in healthy people across ages. Using a J-beta primer mix together with a sample-barcoded 5' primer, a second PCR was run for 7 to 11 cycles. TCRdb called the 5' RACE reads again in MiXCR, with one record for every CDR3 protein. The sample yields about 1,400,000 distinct CDR3 sequences, 59% seen once. The material sequenced was blood. The receptors stem from a man between 18 and 35 years old in good health.

The chain carries TRBV6-5 and TRBJ2-4, with D possibly matching TRBD2 (6 bases). V dropped 0 bases and J dropped 13 bases, with 13 bases sitting between them. This CDR3 is 13 amino acids long. Looked up from germline, CDR1 is MNHEY and CDR2 is SVGAGI. The CDR3, as DNA: TGTGCCAGCAGTTACTCGATGTCGGGGGAACAGTACTTC. Protein sequence: CASSYSMSGEQYF.

The chain links TRBV20-1 to TRBJ2-1; D remains unclear. The germline V gene encodes CDR1 DFQATT and CDR2 SNEGSKA (reference sequence). V lost 1 base to trimming and J lost 0 bases, with 10 bases between them. The CDR3 is 15 amino acids. The CDR3 loop is CSARAELSSYNEQFF. The CDR3 nucleotides are TGCAGTGCTAGAGCCGAACTCAGCTCCTACAATGAGCAGTTCTTC.

The V call is TRBV28, the J call TRBJ1-2; no definite D call. Trimming left V 11 bases short and J 8 bases short, with 18 bases between. Germline V lookup: CDR1 MDHEN, CDR2 SYDVKM. This CDR3 is 12 amino acids long. The CDR3 DNA reads as TGTGCCGGAAGTTCACGACTCGGGGGCTACACCTTC. Translating it yields CAGSSRLGGYTF.

CDR3 protein: CASSYSGTASYEQYF. The CDR3 DNA follows: TGTGCCAGCAGTTATTCAGGGACCGCGTCTTACGAGCAGTACTTC. The chain is built from TRBV6-5 and TRBJ2-7; D may correspond to TRBD1 or TRBD2 (5 bases each). This CDR3 is 15 amino acids long. The V end lost 3 bases, the J end lost 4 bases, and 16 bases lay between the germline ends. Looked up from germline, CDR1 is MNHEY and CDR2 is SVGAGI.

The rearrangement joins TRBV6-2 or TRBV6-3 to TRBJ2-7; 10 bases match TRBD2. J gave up 0 bases and V 1 base, and 12 bases lay outside the gene matches. Germline V gene lookup returns CDR1 MNHEY and CDR2 SVGEGT. This CDR3 is 19 amino acids long. The CDR3, as DNA: TGTGCCAGCAGTTACTTGGCTAGCGGGGGACCGAGGTTCTCCTACGAGCAGTACTTC. This translates into CASSYLASGGPRFSYEQYF.

The gene calls are TRBV9 and TRBJ2-7, with TRBD2 identical over 9 bases. V shed 4 bases and J 0 bases; nucleotides not matched to a gene: 5. Germline lookup yields CDR1 SGDLS and CDR2 YYNGEE. The CDR3 covers 15 residues. The CDR3 sequence is CASSPSGVYSYEQYF. CDR3 bases: TGTGCCAGCAGCCCTAGCGGGGTATACTCCTACGAGCAGTACTTC.

The CDR3 DNA reads as TGCGCCAGCAGTGCGGGACAACCAACATCCTACAATGAGCAGTTCTTC. Translation gives CASSAGQPTSYNEQFF. This chain connects TRBV10-2 to TRBJ2-1; a weak D match, TRBD1 (6 bases). The germline gives CDR1 WSHSY, CDR2 SAAADI. Trimming stripped 4 bases from V and 1 base from J, with 14 bases between. The CDR3 is 16 amino acids.

The CDR3 sequence is CASSLYSGGALDTQYF. The CDR3 coding sequence is TGTGCCAGCAGCTTATATAGCGGGGGGGCATTAGATACGCAGTATTTT. This chain links TRBV11-2 with TRBJ2-3; 11 nucleotides match TRBD2. Germline CDR1 is SGHAT and CDR2 is FQNNGV. This CDR3 is built from 16 residues. The V gene end was trimmed by 2 bases and the J gene end by 5 bases; junction bases not matched to a gene: 6.

In its sample, this clonotype was seen a few times. The chain combines TRBV10-3 with TRBJ2-5, with TRBD2 as a possible D gene (6 bases). Trimming shortened V by 2 bases and J by 11 bases, and 18 bases separated the two germline ends. CDR3 size: 14 residues. Per the germline V gene, CDR1 is ENHRY and CDR2 is SYGVKD. The CDR3 region is CAISERGKSGEQYF. CDR3 nucleotides: TGTGCCATCAGTGAGCGGGGGAAGTCGGGTGAGCAGTACTTC.

The rearrangement links TRBV3-1 to TRBJ2-2; D is unresolved. Trimming stripped 2 bases from V and 8 bases from J, with 6 bases between. The CDR3 runs to 12 residues. Germline V gene data show CDR1 as LGHDT and CDR2 as YNNKEL (reference sequence). The CDR3, as DNA: TGTGCCAGCAGCCAAAAAGAGGGGGAGCTGTTTTTT. This sequence encodes CASSQKEGELFF.

This chain links TRBV3-1 with TRBJ2-3, with a weak D call TRBD2 (6 bases). Germline loops: CDR1 LGHDT, CDR2 YNNKEL (reference sequence). Trimming took 0 bases from V and 4 from J, leaving 14 bases between them. The CDR3 contains 16 residues. CDR3 nucleotides: TGTGCCAGCAGCCAAGATCAAGGCGGGGTTTCAGATACGCAGTATTTT. Amino acids: CASSQDQGGVSDTQYF.

The chain uses TRBV5-1 and TRBJ1-1, with D hard to call. V was pared by 0 bases and J by 3 bases, with 12 bases between. CDR1 and CDR2 from the germline V gene are SGHRS and YFSETQ. The CDR3 has 15 residues. The CDR3 coding sequence is TGCGCCAGCAGCTTGGGGCCCGGTCAGGACACTGAAGCTTTCTTT. Protein sequence: CASSLGPGQDTEAFF.

This rearrangement joins TRBV29-1 to TRBJ2-2; D gene ambiguous. V was cut by 4 bases and J by 0 bases, with 9 bases left in between. The V gene's germline CDR1 is SQVTM and CDR2 ANQGSEA. The CDR3 runs 14 residues. In nucleotides, the CDR3 is TGCAGCGTTGTTCGGGCTCCGAACACCGGGGAGCTGTTTTTT. It specifies CSVVRAPNTGELFF.

The gene calls are TRBV6-1 and TRBJ1-1; 8 positions match TRBD1. The CDR3 has 15 amino acids. Germline CDR1 is MNHNS and CDR2 is SASEGT. V trimming: 1 base; J trimming: 5 bases; junction bases outside the gene matches: 6. The DNA for the CDR3 is TGTGCCAGCAGTGAAGAGCCAGGGGGCGGAACTGAAGCTTTCTTT. It yields the protein CASSEEPGGGTEAFF.

The chain employs TRBV20-1 and TRBJ1-2; 11 bases agree with TRBD1. With V trimmed by 0 bases and J by 2 bases, 2 bases remained unmatched. Looked up from germline, CDR1 is DFQATT and CDR2 is SNEGSKA (reference sequence). The CDR3 is 15 residues long. The CDR3 nucleotides are TGCAGTGCTAGAGATGGGGACAGGGGGAACTATGGCTACACCTTC. The encoded protein is CSARDGDRGNYGYTF.

V is TRBV27 and J is TRBJ2-4, with a possible D match to TRBD1 (5 bases). The closer fit of TRBJ2-5 to the DNA end suggests the J call may be wrong. In germline, CDR1 is MNHEY, CDR2 SMNVEV (reference sequence). The CDR3 runs 15 residues. The CDR3 DNA follows: TGTGTATCAAAGCAGGGCCAGGCAATTCAAGAGACCCAGTACTTC. It yields the protein CVSKQGQAIQETQYF.

This clonotype has just a few counts. The chain is built from TRBV29-1 and TRBJ2-1; 11 bases align to TRBD2. V was pared by 8 bases and J by 6 bases, with 9 bases of the junction left unmatched. This CDR3 contains 14 residues. Per the germline V gene, CDR1 is SQVTM and CDR2 is ANQGSEA. CDR3 bases: TGCAGCCCCACGATAGCGGGAGGGGGCAATGAGCAGTTCTTC. It is translated as CSPTIAGGGNEQFF.

This clonotype appeared a few times. The V gene is TRBV18, the J gene TRBJ1-1; D gene uncertain. V was pared by 6 bases and J by 1 base, with 15 bases between. The CDR3 has 15 residues. Germline assignment: CDR1 KGHSH and CDR2 LQKENI. This CDR3 is CASSLARTGNTEAFF. Written as DNA, the CDR3 is TGTGCCAGCTCCCTCGCGAGGACGGGGAACACTGAAGCTTTCTTT.

This rearrangement joins TRBV20-1 to TRBJ2-1; 12 positions agree with TRBD2. The J call is in doubt because the DNA end fits TRBJ2-7 better. Germline lookup yields CDR1 DFQATT and CDR2 SNEGSKA (reference sequence). The CDR3 spans 16 residues. The CDR3 nucleotides read TGCAGTGCTAGAGATTCCGGGACTAGCGGGCGGGATGAGCAGTACTTC. It codes for CSARDSGTSGRDEQYF.